This T cell receptor beta chain stems from a study of response to subunit inactivated influenza vaccine. TCRdb reprocessed the RT-PCR reads via MiXCR and lists one record per CDR3 protein. The sample includes 800,000 or so distinct CDR3 sequences, less than 25% of them seen just once. As concerns this clonotype: Its matching antigen is unknown. One end of the junction varies from germline; a read error may be responsible.

Per germline, CDR1 MDHEN and CDR2 SYDVKM. This CDR3 region has 16 residues. Study-level points and caveats: The study's authors posited that every seasonal influenza vaccination enlists few new T cells.

The sequence was collected from a man in his fifties or sixties who received an inactivated influenza vaccine. The gene calls are TRBV28 and TRBJ2-1; either TRBD1 or TRBD2 may fit D (5 bases each). The sample in question was PBMCs from blood, obtained around 5 days after vaccination. The CDR3 region is CASSLAEGSSYNEQFF. The DNA for the CDR3 is TGTGCTAGCAGTTTAGCTGAGGGGAGCTCCTACAATGAGCAGTTCTTC.